This entry is about one T cell receptor (beta chain). Original data processing: Nucleated cell number was recorded as an estimate derived from reference gene primer amplification. Sequencing was performed with immunoSEQ multiplex PCR; in TCRdb, only in-frame clones are kept and a portion is missing. Clone size and the V and J calls come from that table; the DNA yielded D and trimming. The repertoire holds about 100,000 clones, with around 85% as singletons. This sample is drawn from a study of blood T cell repertoires in COVID-19. Across the whole study: The United States, Italy and Spain supplied acute and convalescent COVID-19 samples. In each case, the material was cDNA or gDNA derived from T cells, B-cell-depleted T cells, or PBMCs.

Germline V lookup: CDR1 LGHDT, CDR2 YNNKEL (reference sequence). The CDR3 sequence is 15 residues long. The V and J ends lost 5 bases and 1 base, in that order; junction bases with no gene match: 4. This TCR came from a human donor in a cohort sampled during active COVID-19. This chain links TRBV3-1 (or the pseudogene TRBV3-2) with TRBJ2-5; 10 bases fit TRBD2. What was sequenced was peripheral blood. The CDR3 reads CASSSSGGAQETQYF. The CDR3 nucleotides are TGTGCCAGCAGCTCTAGCGGGGGTGCCCAAGAGACCCAGTACTTC.